This T cell receptor (beta chain) was profiled in a study of blood T cell repertoires in COVID-19. The overall study: In each case, the material was cDNA or gDNA derived from T cells, B-cell-depleted T cells, or PBMCs.

Clones were read by immunoSEQ multiplex PCR, and TCRdb kept only the in-frame ones, dropping some. Of 180,000 or so clones listed, 86% are singletons. Trimming took off 0 bases at V and 5 bases at J, with 13 bases between the two ends. Germline values: CDR1 MGHDK, CDR2 SYGVNS. This CDR3 spans 15 amino acids. Participants were aged about 18 to 100 years from approximately 23 US areas. Participant-reported clinical history was the basis for cohort assignment. This clone was detected only a few times. The sample comprised PBMCs or T cells enriched from blood (not recorded which). The source of this sequence is a woman aged 25 to 45 who had recovered from COVID-19. V is TRBV25-1 and J is TRBJ2-5; TRBD2 might be the D (5 bases). Here the CDR3 DNA reads TGTGCCAGCAGTGAATATCGGACCCCGGGGGAGACCCAGTACTTC. The encoded protein is CASSEYRTPGETQYF.